This entry features one T cell receptor (beta chain) sequence. Its specificity is not known. Because it lacks the conserved phenylalanine or tryptophan at the end, this CDR3 is likely a read error. The limits of the CDR3 on the DNA are not certain, so only TCRdb's listed CDR3 is given. Researchers took RNA transcripts and amplified TCR beta CDR3 regions from them. RT-PCR with HTBI primers came first, then second-round multiplex PCR. TCRdb processed the multiplex PCR reads anew with MiXCR; each CDR3 protein has one entry. The sample records approximately 1.2 million distinct CDR3 sequences, approximately 35% being singletons. The CDR3 comprises 9 residues, both ends counted. CDR1 is SGHTA and CDR2 is FQGNSA in the germline V gene. The hyperthyroidism patients had a new diagnosis of under 2 months' duration and were aged 18 to 65. The entry originates in a study of Graves' ophthalmopathy and Graves' hyperthyroidism.

Study-wide results and limits: Blood also held most thyroid clonotypes expanded above 0.001 frequency. Both an approximately 71% sensitivity and an approximately 72% specificity characterized the model's predictions of ophthalmopathy progression.

Material: peripheral blood or thyroid tissue (not recorded which). The chain is built from TRBV7-2 and TRBJ1-1; the D call in the table, TRBD1, was not verified against the DNA. The TCR comes from an adult man with Graves' hyperthyroidism. The CDR3 here is CASSLALGT.